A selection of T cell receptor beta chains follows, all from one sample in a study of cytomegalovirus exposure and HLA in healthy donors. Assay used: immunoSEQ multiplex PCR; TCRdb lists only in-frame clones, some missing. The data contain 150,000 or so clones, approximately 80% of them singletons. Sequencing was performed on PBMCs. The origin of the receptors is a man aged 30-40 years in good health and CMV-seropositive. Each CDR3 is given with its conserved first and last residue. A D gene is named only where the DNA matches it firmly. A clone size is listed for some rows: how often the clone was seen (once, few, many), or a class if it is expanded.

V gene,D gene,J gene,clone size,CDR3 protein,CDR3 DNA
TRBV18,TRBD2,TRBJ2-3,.,CASSPGLAGVDTQYF,TGTGCCAGCTCACCCGGACTAGCGGGAGTAGATACGCAGTATTTT
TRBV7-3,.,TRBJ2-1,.,CASSLRAGRANEQFF,TGTGCCAGCAGCTTAAGAGCGGGCAGGGCCAATGAGCAGTTCTTC
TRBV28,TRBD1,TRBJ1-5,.,CASNEGQGFISNQPQHF,TGTGCCAGCAATGAGGGACAGGGTTTTATTAGCAATCAGCCCCAGCATTTT
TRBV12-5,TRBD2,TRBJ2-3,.,CASGSRPGLGADTQYF,TGTGCTAGTGGTTCAAGACCGGGACTAGGAGCAGATACGCAGTATTTT
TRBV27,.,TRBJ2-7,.,CASSLPPPLSYELEQYF,TGTGCCAGCAGTTTACCACCCCCACTATCCTACGAATTGGAGCAGTACTTC
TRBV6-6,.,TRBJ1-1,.,CASSLLQDTEAFF,TGTGCCAGCAGTTTACTACAGGACACTGAAGCTTTCTTT
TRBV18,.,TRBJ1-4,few,CASSPTEGSRGPTNEKLFF,TGTGCCAGCTCACCGACTGAGGGATCCCGCGGTCCAACTAATGAAAAACTGTTTTTT
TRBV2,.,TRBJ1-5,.,CASSPRTEQPQHF,TGTGCCAGCAGTCCAAGGACAGAACAGCCCCAGCATTTT
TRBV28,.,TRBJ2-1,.,CASSLSGSSYNEQFF,TGTGCCAGCAGTTTATCGGGAAGCTCCTACAATGAGCAGTTCTTC
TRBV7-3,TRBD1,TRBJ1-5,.,CASTQVDKWGDRVNQPQHF,TGTGCCAGCACCCAAGTGGACAAATGGGGGGACAGGGTTAATCAGCCCCAGCATTTT
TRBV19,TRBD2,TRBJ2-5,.,CASSIDGGGIGTQYF,TGTGCCAGTAGTATAGATGGGGGGGGGATCGGGACCCAGTACTTC
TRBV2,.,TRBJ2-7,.,CASSVESPAYEQYF,TGTGCCAGCAGTGTAGAAAGTCCTGCCTACGAGCAGTACTTC
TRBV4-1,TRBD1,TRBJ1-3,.,CASSQVGTGTGNTIYF,TGCGCCAGCAGCCAAGTCGGGACAGGGACTGGAAACACCATATATTTT
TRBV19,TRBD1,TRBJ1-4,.,CASSTGQALGEKLFF,TGTGCCAGTAGTACTGGACAGGCCCTTGGTGAAAAACTGTTTTTT
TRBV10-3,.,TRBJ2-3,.,CAISAGKTSTDTQYF,TGTGCCATCAGTGCGGGGAAGACTAGCACAGATACGCAGTATTTT
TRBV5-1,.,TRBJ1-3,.,CASSGPGQGTMGNTIYF,TGCGCCAGCAGCGGGCCCGGCCAGGGGACGATGGGAAACACCATATATTTT
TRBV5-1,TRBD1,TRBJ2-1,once,CASSERERGQGAYEQFF,TGCGCCAGCAGCGAGCGGGAACGGGGACAGGGGGCTTATGAGCAGTTCTTC
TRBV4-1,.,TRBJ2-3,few,CASSQGLAFTDTQYF,TGCGCCAGCAGCCAAGGGCTAGCGTTCACAGATACGCAGTATTTT